This T cell receptor (beta chain) was captured by sequencing in a study of tumor-infiltrating lymphocytes in localized non-small cell lung cancer. Study-level background: The cohort mixed smokers and never-smokers, several histologies, and some post-neoadjuvant-chemotherapy samples.

The CDR3 length is 11 residues. Germline CDR1 and CDR2: LNHDA and SQIVND (reference sequence). Trimming took 8 bases from V and 3 from J, leaving 4 bases between them. Concerning this clone itself: As yet, its antigen is unknown.

Overall study results and limits: No T-cell fraction difference was seen between IM1 and IM2 tumors. Compared with uninvolved lung, tumors showed higher T cell infiltration by TCRbeta sequencing. Available tissue quantity limited TCR sequencing to a patient subset.

The repertoire was sequenced with immunoSEQ multiplex PCR; TCRdb's copy has only in-frame clones and lacks some. This sample has 9,500 to 15,000 clones; about 76% occur once, and the top ten carry 17%. The sequenced material came from uninvolved lung tissue not adjacent to the tumor. The V gene is TRBV19, the J gene TRBJ2-2; D is uncertain. The receptor comes from a human donor with non-small cell lung cancer. CDR3 residues: CASRHTGELFF. CDR3 sequence (DNA): TGTGCCAGTCGGCACACCGGGGAGCTGTTTTTT.